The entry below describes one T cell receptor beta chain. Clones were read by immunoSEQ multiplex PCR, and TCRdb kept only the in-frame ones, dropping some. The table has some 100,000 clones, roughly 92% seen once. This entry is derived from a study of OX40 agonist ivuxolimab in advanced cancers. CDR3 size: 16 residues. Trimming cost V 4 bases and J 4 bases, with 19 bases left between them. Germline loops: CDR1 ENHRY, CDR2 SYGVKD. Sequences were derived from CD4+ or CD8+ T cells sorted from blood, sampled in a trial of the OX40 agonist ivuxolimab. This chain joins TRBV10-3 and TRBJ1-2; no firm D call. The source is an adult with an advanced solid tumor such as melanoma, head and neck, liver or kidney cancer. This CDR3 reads CAISGSDLKPLYGYTF. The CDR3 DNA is TGTGCCATCAGTGGGTCGGACCTCAAGCCCCTCTATGGCTACACCTTC.